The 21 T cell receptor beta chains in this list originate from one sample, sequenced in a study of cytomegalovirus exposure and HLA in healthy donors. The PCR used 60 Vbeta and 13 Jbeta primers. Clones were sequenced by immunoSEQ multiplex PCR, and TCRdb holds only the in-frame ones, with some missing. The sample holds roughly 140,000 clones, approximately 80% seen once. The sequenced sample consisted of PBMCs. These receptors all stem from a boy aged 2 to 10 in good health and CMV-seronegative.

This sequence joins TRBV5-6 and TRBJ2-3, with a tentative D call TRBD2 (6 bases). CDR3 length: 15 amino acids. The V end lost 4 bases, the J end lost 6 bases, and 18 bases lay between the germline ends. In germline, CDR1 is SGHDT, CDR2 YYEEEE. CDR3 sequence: CASSPAEGEWDTQYF. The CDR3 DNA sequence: TGTGCCAGCAGCCCCGCGGAGGGTGAGTGGGATACGCAGTATTTT.

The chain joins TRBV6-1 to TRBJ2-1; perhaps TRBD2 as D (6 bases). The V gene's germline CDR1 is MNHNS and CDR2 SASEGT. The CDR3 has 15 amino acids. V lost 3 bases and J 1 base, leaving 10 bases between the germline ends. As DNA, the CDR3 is TGTGCCAGCAGTGAGCCGGGGAGGTCCTACAATGAGCAGTTCTTC. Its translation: CASSEPGRSYNEQFF.

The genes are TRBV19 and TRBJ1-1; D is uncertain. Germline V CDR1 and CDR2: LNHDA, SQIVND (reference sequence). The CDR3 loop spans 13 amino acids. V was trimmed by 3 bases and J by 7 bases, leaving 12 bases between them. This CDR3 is CASSIRGTGEAFF. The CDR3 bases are TGTGCCAGTAGTATCCGGGGAACGGGTGAAGCTTTCTTT.

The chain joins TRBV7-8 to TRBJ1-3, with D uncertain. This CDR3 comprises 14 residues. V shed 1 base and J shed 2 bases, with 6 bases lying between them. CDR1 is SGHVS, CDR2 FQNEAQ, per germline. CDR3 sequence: CASSLGRPGNTIYF. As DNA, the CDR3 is TGTGCCAGCAGCTTAGGCAGGCCTGGAAACACCATATATTTT.

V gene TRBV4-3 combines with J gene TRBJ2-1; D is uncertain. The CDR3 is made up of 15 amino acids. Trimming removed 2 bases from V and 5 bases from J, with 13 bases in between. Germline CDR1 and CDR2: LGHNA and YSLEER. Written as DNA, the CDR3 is TGCGCCAGCAGCCAAAACCAAAACTATAACAATGAGCAGTTCTTC. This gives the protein CASSQNQNYNNEQFF.

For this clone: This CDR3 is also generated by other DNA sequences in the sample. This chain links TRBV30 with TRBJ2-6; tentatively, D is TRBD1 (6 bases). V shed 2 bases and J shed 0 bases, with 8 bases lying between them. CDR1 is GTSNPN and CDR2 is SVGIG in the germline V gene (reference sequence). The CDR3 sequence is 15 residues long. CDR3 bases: TGTGCCTGGAGTCAGGGGATCTCTGGGGCCAACGTCCTGACTTTC. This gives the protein CAWSQGISGANVLTF. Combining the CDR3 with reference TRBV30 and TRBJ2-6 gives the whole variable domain SQTIHQWPATLVQPVGSPLSLECTVEGTSNPNLYWYRQAAGRGLQLLFYSVGIGQISSEVPQNLSASRPQDRQFILSSKKLLLSDSGFYLCAWSQGISGANVLTFGAGSRLTVL.

In nucleotides, the CDR3 is TGTGCCAGCAGCTTTGGGACTTATAATGAAAAACTGTTTTTT. Translating gives CASSFGTYNEKLFF. The chain recombines TRBV5-4 with TRBJ1-4; maybe TRBD1 (5 bases). The CDR3 contains 14 residues. V was clipped by 2 bases and J by 4 bases, with 9 bases between them. Germline V gene lookup returns CDR1 SGHNT and CDR2 YYREEE (reference sequence).

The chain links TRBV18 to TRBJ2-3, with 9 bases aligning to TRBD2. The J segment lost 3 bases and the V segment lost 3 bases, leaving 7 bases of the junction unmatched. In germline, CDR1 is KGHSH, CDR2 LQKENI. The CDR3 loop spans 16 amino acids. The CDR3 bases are TGTGCCAGCTCACCGCGGGAGGGCGTAATAACAGATACGCAGTATTTT. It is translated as CASSPREGVITDTQYF.

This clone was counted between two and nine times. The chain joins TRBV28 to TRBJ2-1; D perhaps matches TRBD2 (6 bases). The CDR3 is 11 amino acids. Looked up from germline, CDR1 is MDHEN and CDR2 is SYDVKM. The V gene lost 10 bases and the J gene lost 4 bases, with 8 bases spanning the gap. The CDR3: CAIAGYNEQFF. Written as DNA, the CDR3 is TGTGCCATCGCGGGGTACAATGAGCAGTTCTTC. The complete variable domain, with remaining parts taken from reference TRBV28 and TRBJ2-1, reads DVKVTQSSRYLVKRTGEKVFLECVQDMDHENMFWYRQDPGLGLRLIYFSYDVKMKEKGDIPEGYSVSREKKERFSLILESASTNQTSMYLCAIAGYNEQFFGPGTRLTVL.

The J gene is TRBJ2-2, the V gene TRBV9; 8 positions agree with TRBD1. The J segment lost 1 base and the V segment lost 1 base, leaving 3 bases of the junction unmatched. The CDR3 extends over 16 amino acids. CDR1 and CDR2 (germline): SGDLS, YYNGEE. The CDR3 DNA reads TGTGCCAGCAGCGTATCGACAGGGGTGAACACCGGGGAGCTGTTTTTT. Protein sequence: CASSVSTGVNTGELFF.

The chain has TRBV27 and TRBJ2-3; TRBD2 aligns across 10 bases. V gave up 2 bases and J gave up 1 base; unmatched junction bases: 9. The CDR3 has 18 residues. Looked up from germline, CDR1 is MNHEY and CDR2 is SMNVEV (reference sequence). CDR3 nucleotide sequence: TGTGCCAGCAGTTTAAAAGAAACCGGGACTAGCGGCACAGATACGCAGTATTTT. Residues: CASSLKETGTSGTDTQYF.

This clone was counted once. CDR3 sequence (DNA): TGTGCCAGCTCACCACCGATCGCTAGCGGGGACTACGAGCAGTACTTC. This encodes CASSPPIASGDYEQYF. The chain recombines TRBV18 with TRBJ2-7; 9 bases line up with TRBD2. Trimming removed 0 bases from V and 3 bases from J; junction bases left unmatched: 6. Germline lookup yields CDR1 KGHSH and CDR2 LQKENI. CDR3 length equals 16 residues. The full variable domain, with the rest looked up from reference TRBV18 and TRBJ2-7, is NAGVMQNPRHLVRRRGQEARLRCSPMKGHSHVYWYRQLPEEGLKFMVYLQKENIIDESGMPKERFSAEFPKEGPSILRIQQVVRGDSAAYFCASSPPIASGDYEQYFGPGTRLTVT.

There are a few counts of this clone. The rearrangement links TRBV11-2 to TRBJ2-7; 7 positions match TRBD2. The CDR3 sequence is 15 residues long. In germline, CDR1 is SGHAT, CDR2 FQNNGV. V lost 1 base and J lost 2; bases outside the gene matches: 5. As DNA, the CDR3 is TGTGCCAGCAGCTTAGGGGTTGGGGGGGCCTACGAGCAGTACTTC. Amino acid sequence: CASSLGVGGAYEQYF.

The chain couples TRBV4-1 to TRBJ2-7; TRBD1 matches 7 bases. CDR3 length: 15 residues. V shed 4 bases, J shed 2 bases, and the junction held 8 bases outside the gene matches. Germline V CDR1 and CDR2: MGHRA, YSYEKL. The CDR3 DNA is TGCGCCAGCAGCCCGACCGAAGGACAGGCCTACGAGCAGTACTTC. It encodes CASSPTEGQAYEQYF.

In nucleotides, the CDR3 is TGTGCCAGTAGTATCTCGGGCGGGCGCTCCTACAATGAGCAGTTCTTC. Its translation: CASSISGGRSYNEQFF. The genes are TRBV19 and TRBJ2-1; perhaps TRBD2 as D (5 bases). Trimming took 3 bases from V and 0 from J, leaving 12 bases between them. The CDR3 has 16 residues. CDR1 is LNHDA and CDR2 is SQIVND in the germline V gene (reference sequence).

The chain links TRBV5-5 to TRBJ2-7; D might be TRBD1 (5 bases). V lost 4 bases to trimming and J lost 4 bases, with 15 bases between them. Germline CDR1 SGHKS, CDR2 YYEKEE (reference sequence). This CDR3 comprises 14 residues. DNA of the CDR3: TGTGCCAGCAGCCAGTCAGCAGGGAAGTACGAGCAGTACTTC. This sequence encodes CASSQSAGKYEQYF.

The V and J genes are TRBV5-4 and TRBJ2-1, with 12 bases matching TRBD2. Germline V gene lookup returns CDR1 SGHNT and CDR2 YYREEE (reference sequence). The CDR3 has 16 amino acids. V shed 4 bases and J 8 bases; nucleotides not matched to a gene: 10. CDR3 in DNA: TGTGCCAGCAGCCCGAAGACTAGCGGGAGTCGTCATGAGCAGTTCTTC. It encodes CASSPKTSGSRHEQFF.

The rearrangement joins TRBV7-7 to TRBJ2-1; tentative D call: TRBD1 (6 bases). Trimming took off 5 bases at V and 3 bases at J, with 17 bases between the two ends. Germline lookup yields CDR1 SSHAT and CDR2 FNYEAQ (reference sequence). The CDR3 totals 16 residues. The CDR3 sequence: CASSLSLGRGYNEQFF. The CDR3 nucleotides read TGTGCCAGCAGCCTCTCTCTGGGCAGGGGCTACAATGAGCAGTTCTTC.

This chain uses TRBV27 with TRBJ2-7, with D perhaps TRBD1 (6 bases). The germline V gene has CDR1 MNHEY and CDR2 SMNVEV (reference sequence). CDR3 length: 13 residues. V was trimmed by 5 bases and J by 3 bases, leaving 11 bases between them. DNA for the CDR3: TGTGCCAGCAGTAGGAACAGGGACTACGAGCAGTACTTC. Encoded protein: CASSRNRDYEQYF.

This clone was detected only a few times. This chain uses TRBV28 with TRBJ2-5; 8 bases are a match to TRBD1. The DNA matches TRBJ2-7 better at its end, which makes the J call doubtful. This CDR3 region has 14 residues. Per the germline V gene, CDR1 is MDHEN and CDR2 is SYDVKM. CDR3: CASSLGQGGYEQYF. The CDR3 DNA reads TGTGCCAGCAGCCTCGGACAGGGAGGCTACGAGCAGTACTTC.

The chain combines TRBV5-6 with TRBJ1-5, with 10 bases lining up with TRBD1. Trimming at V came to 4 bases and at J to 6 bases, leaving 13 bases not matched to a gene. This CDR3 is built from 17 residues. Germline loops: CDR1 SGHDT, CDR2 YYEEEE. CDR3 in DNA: TGTGCCAGCAGCCTAGGGACAGGGGAAAGTTTCGGTCAGCCCCAGCATTTT. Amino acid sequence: CASSLGTGESFGQPQHF.